This T cell receptor (beta chain) was recorded in a study of beta chain features in type 1 diabetes. Broader study findings: Shorter TCRB CDR3s, moderately but significantly so, marked every one of the four CD4+ subsets in Type 1 diabetes patients. More deletions and fewer insertions at VDJ junctions were seen in type 1 diabetes patients.

The CDR3 extends over 14 amino acids. The ends lost 1 base at V and 6 bases at J; junction bases unmatched: 4. CDR1 is SGHKS and CDR2 is YYEKEE in the germline V gene (reference sequence). The sequenced template was cDNA made from the entire isolated RNA. TCRdb's table, derived via immunoSEQ multiplex PCR, lists solely in-frame clones and lacks some. The sample records roughly 290,000 clones, approximately 16% being singletons. Comment on this clone: Antigen specificity is unknown.

The chain carries TRBV5-5 and TRBJ2-3; 8 bases fit TRBD1. The clonotype originates from a man between 18 and 29 years old with type 1 diabetes. Specimen: naive CD4+ T cells from blood. In DNA form, the CDR3 reads TGTGCCAGCAGCTTGCGCCAGGGGGCTGATACGCAGTATTTT. Translated: CASSLRQGADTQYF.